Given below is one T cell receptor (beta chain) in context. Here immunoSEQ multiplex PCR was the method, and the copy in TCRdb shows in-frame clones only, minus some. The table lists about 170,000 clones, approximately 90% of them singletons. The record originates from a study of blood T cell repertoires in COVID-19. The TCR was taken from an elderly woman in a cohort sampled during active or convalescent COVID-19. The specimen sequenced was peripheral blood.

The CDR3 loop reads CASKPWRARDKLGGRYEQYV. In DNA form, the CDR3 reads TGCGCCAGCAAACCCTGGCGCGCCCGGGACAAACTAGGGGGCCGTTACGAGCAGTACGTC. The chain employs TRBV23-1 and TRBJ2-7; TRBD1 agrees at 7 bases. TRBV23-1 falls under the ORF class, with uncertain function. The CDR3 extends over 20 amino acids. V gave up 7 bases and J gave up 4 bases; unmatched junction bases: 28.